This TCR beta chain derives from a study of monozygotic twins with inflammatory bowel disease. Findings of the study overall: Findings did not support one strong IBD-associated signal or clonotype. Lower TCRbeta diversity (inverse Simpson) was seen in IBD patients than in healthy co-twins.

Note on this clonotype: Its antigen is not identified.

The CDR3 totals 13 residues. CDR1 DFQATT and CDR2 SNEGSKA come from the germline V gene (reference sequence). A 6-nucleotide sample barcode was carried by the UMIs, which template switching added. TCRdb derives one entry per CDR3 protein from the 5' RACE reads, leaving out DNA. The sample has 350,000 to 400,000 distinct CDR3 sequences. The sequenced material came from blood. The receptor was derived from a human donor with ulcerative colitis or Crohn's disease, or a healthy co-twin of an affected twin (not recorded which). J is TRBJ1-4 and V is TRBV20-1. CDR3 sequence: CSALENLGEKLFF.